This T cell receptor beta chain was identified in a study of molecular identifiers for immune sequencing clone quantification. TCRdb reprocessed the PCR reads with MiXCR, giving one entry per CDR3 protein. The data contain 40,000 to 65,000 distinct CDR3 sequences, about a third of them singletons. Sorted naive CD8 T cells, about 17,000 to 1,000,000, were sequenced from 10%, 30% or 50% RNA. The CDR3 sequence is 15 residues long. V was trimmed by 6 bases and J by 5 bases, leaving 16 bases between them. General study results and limits: Spiked Jurkat TCR RNA originating from one cell could reportedly be identified amid one million naive cells. A shared barcode on identical TCR molecules could lead to underestimated sizes for highly expanded clones. Clones with over 20 RNA copies captured over 98% of effector molecules but under 1% of naive ones.

Notes on this clonotype: What it binds is unknown. Being one base from a much bigger clone, this may be a read error.

This clonotype originated in a human donor in good health. Some libraries in this study had Jurkat cell RNA spiked in. The rearrangement links TRBV12-3 or TRBV12-4 to TRBJ2-2; D is ambiguous. The sample was naive CD8+ T cells from blood, with Jurkat cell RNA spiked in. Subset noted: FACS-sorted CD8+CD4-CCR7+CD45RA+ naive T cells. The CDR3 DNA reads as TGTGCCAGCAGGTTGAGCCCCCTGGGGACCGGGGAGCTGTTTTTT. Translating gives CASRLSPLGTGELFF.